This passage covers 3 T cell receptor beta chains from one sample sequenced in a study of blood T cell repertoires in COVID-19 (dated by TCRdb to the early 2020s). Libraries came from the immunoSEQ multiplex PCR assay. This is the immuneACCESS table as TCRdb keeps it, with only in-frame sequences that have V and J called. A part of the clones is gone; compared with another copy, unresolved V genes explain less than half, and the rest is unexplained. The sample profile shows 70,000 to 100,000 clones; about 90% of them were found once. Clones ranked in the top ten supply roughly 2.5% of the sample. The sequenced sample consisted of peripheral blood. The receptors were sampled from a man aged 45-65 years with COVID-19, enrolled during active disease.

The CDR3 loop reads CASSETGNYGYTF. As DNA, the CDR3 is TGTGCCAGCAGTGAGACAGGGAACTATGGCTACACCTTC. The chain is built from TRBV6-1 and TRBJ1-2; TRBD1 matches 7 bases. Unmatched junction bases numbered 0, after V lost 3 bases and J lost 2 bases. The CDR3 has 13 residues. Germline CDR1 MNHNS, CDR2 SASEGT.

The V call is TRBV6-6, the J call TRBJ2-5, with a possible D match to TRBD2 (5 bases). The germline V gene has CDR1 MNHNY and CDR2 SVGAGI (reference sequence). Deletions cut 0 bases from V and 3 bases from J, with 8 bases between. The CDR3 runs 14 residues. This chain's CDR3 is CASSYSRGEETQYF. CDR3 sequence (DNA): TGTGCCAGCAGTTACTCTCGGGGAGAAGAGACCCAGTACTTC.

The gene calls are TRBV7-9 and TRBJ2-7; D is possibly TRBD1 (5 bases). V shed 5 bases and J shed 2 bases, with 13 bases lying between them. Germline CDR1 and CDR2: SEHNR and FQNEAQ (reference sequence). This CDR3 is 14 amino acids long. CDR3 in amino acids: CASSPLDSTYEQYF. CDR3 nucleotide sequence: TGTGCCAGCAGCCCACTCGACAGCACCTACGAGCAGTACTTC.